This T cell receptor (beta chain) was sequenced during a study of blood T cells in healthy people across ages. Study background: In model experiments, template switching was able to capture about one barcoded beta molecule for every two T cells that were present. Study-level results: The authors considered diversity estimates from one million T cells to be underestimates.

The V gene lost 2 bases and the J gene lost 6 bases, with 19 bases spanning the gap. The CDR3 runs to 17 residues. Germline values: CDR1 LGHNA, CDR2 YSLEER. A sample-barcoded 5' primer and a J-beta primer mix were used in a second PCR of about 7 to 12 cycles. TCRdb fed the 5' RACE reads into MiXCR, producing one record per CDR3 protein. The sample records about 1,400,000 distinct CDR3 sequences, around 59% being singletons. Notes on this clonotype: The antigen remains undetermined.

Samples each had at least 6 micrograms of total RNA extracted. The sequence was obtained from a man younger than 30 in good health. J is TRBJ2-2 and V is TRBV4-3; D might be TRBD1 (5 bases). Input material: blood. The CDR3 DNA is TGCGCCAGCAGCCAATACGCTGGGGCCGAGAGGCCCGGGGAGCTGTTTTTT. Amino acid sequence: CASSQYAGAERPGELFF.